This TCR beta chain originates from a study of OX40 agonist ivuxolimab in advanced cancers. Deletions cut 3 bases from V and 6 bases from J, with 8 bases between. Per the germline V gene, CDR1 is MGHDK and CDR2 is SYGVNS. There are 12 residues in the CDR3. The repertoire was sequenced with immunoSEQ multiplex PCR; TCRdb's copy has only in-frame clones and lacks some. The sample holds around 64,000 clones, approximately 80% seen once. The input for sequencing was CD4+ or CD8+ T cells sorted from blood, taken in a trial of the OX40 agonist ivuxolimab. The TCR sequence derives from an adult with an advanced solid tumor such as melanoma, head and neck, liver or kidney cancer. The gene calls are TRBV25-1 and TRBJ1-2; D unclear. The CDR3 nucleotides read TGTGCCAGCAGTGAGAGGGTAAATGGCTACACCTTC. Residues: CASSERVNGYTF.